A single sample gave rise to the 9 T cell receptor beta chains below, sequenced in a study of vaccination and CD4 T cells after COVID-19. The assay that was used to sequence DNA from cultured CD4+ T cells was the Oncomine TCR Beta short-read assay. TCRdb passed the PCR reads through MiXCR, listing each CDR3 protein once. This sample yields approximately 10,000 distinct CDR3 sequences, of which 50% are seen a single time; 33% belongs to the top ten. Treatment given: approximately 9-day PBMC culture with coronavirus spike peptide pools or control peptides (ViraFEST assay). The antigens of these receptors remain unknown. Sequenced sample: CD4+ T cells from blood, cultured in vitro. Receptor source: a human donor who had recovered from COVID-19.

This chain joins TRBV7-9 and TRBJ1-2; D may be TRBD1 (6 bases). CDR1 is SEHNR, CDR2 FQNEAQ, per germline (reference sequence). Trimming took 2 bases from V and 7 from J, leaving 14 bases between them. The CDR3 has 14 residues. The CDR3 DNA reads TGTGCCAGCAGCTTATCGACAGGAGGGCTTGGCTACACCTTC. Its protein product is CASSLSTGGLGYTF.

CDR3 region: CASRMGGAHSPLHF. CDR3 nucleotides: TGTGCCAGCCGAATGGGAGGGGCGCATTCACCCCTCCACTTT. V gene TRBV7-2 combines with J gene TRBJ1-6; tentatively, D is TRBD1 (5 bases). V was cut by 8 bases and J by 8 bases, with 16 bases left in between. This CDR3 is 14 amino acids long. The germline V gene has CDR1 SGHTA and CDR2 FQGNSA. Looking up the rest from reference TRBV7-2 and TRBJ1-6 gives the full variable domain: GAGVSQSPSNKVTEKGKDVELRCDPISGHTALYWYRQSLGQGLEFLIYFQGNSAPDKSGLPSDRFSAERTGGSVSTLTIQRTQQEDSAVYLCASRMGGAHSPLHFGNGTRLTVT.

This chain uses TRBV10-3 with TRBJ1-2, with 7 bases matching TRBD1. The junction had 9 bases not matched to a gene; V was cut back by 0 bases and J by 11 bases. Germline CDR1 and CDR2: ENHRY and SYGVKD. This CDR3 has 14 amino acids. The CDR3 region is CAISESQGIGAYTF. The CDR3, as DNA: TGTGCCATCAGTGAGTCACAGGGGATAGGTGCTTACACCTTC.

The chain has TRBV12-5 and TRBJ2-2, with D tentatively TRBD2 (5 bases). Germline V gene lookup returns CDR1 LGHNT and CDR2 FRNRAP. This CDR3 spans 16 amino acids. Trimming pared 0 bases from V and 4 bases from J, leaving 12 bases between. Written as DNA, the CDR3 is TGTGCTAGTGGTTTGGTAACGGGATCCCTCACCGGGGAGCTGTTTTTT. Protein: CASGLVTGSLTGELFF.

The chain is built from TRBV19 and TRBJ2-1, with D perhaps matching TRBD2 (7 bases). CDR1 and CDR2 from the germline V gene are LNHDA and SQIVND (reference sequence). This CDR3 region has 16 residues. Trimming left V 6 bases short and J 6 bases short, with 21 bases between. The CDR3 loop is CASSQPGGPTGNEQFF. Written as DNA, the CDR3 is TGTGCCAGTAGCCAACCGGGGGGCCCCACGGGCAATGAGCAGTTCTTC.

CDR3 DNA: TGTGCCAGCAGCGTCGCACCGGGACTAGCGAACACCGGGGAGCTGTTTTTT. Its protein is CASSVAPGLANTGELFF. This chain connects TRBV11-3 to TRBJ2-2; TRBD2 matches 8 bases. Per the germline V gene, CDR1 is SGHNT and CDR2 is YENEEA. This CDR3 has 17 amino acids. With 5 bases clipped from V and 0 bases from J, the junction kept 8 bases outside the gene matches.

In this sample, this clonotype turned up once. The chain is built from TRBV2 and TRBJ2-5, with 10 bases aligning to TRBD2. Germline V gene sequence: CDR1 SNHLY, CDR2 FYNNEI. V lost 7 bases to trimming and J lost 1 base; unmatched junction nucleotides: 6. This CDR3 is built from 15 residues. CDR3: CASKSGGAIQETQYF. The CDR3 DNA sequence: TGTGCCAGCAAAAGCGGGGGGGCGATCCAAGAGACCCAGTACTTC.

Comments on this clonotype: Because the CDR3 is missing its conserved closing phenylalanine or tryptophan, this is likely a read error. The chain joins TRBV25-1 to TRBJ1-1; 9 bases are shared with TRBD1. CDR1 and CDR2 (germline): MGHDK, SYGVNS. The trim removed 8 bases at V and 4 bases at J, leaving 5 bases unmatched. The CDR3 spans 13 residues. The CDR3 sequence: CASRDRGSTEAFL. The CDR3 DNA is TGTGCCAGCCGAGACAGGGGGAGCACTGAAGCTTTCCTT.

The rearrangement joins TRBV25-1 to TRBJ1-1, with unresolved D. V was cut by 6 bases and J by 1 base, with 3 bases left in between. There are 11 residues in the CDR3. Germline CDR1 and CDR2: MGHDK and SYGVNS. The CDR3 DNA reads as TGTGCCAGCAGGGAGAACACTGAAGCTTTCTTT. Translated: CASRENTEAFF.